Listed below are T cell receptor beta chains from one sample, sequenced in a study of cytomegalovirus exposure and HLA in healthy donors. The data were produced by immunoSEQ multiplex PCR, yet TCRdb's version contains in-frame clones alone and is incomplete. The sample holds approximately 150,000 clones, about 80% seen once. The sequenced material came from PBMCs. The receptors originated from a woman aged 60-75 years in good health and CMV-seropositive. The CDR3 runs from the conserved cysteine through the conserved F or W. The D gene is left open where the match is weak. The size field is filled for only some rows; it gives once, few, many or a size class.

d_gene: TRBD1; v_gene: TRBV28; abundance: .; j_gene: TRBJ1-4; CDR3aa: CASSSQTGRNEKLFF; CDR3nt: TGTGCCAGCAGTTCCCAGACAGGGCGAAATGAAAAACTGTTTTTT
d_gene: TRBD2; v_gene: TRBV11-3; abundance: .; j_gene: TRBJ2-5; CDR3aa: CASSLPGGRRETQYF; CDR3nt: TGTGCCAGCAGCTTACCCGGGGGGAGGCGGGAGACCCAGTACTTC
d_gene: .; v_gene: TRBV27; abundance: .; j_gene: TRBJ2-1; CDR3aa: CASSFGILAGGANEQFF; CDR3nt: TGTGCCAGCAGTTTTGGGATCCTAGCTGGAGGAGCTAATGAGCAGTTCTTC
d_gene: TRBD1; v_gene: TRBV4-1; abundance: .; j_gene: TRBJ2-7; CDR3aa: CASSPTTGTDSYEQYF; CDR3nt: TGCGCCAGCAGCCCAACGACCGGGACAGACTCCTACGAGCAGTACTTC
d_gene: .; v_gene: TRBV10-2; abundance: few; j_gene: TRBJ1-1; CDR3aa: CASSESRVRTEAFF; CDR3nt: TGCGCCAGCAGTGAGTCTCGCGTGAGGACTGAAGCTTTCTTT
d_gene: TRBD1; v_gene: TRBV28; abundance: .; j_gene: TRBJ2-5; CDR3aa: CASSPNPGQSQETQYF; CDR3nt: TGTGCCAGCAGTCCGAACCCGGGACAGTCACAAGAGACCCAGTACTTC
d_gene: .; v_gene: TRBV7-7; abundance: .; j_gene: TRBJ2-7; CDR3aa: CASSSGVGAEQYF; CDR3nt: TGTGCTAGCAGCTCTGGCGTGGGGGCCGAGCAGTACTTC
d_gene: TRBD1; v_gene: TRBV18; abundance: .; j_gene: TRBJ1-5; CDR3aa: CASSLGQVRNQPQHF; CDR3nt: TGTGCCAGCTCACTGGGACAGGTTCGCAATCAGCCCCAGCATTTT
d_gene: TRBD1; v_gene: TRBV27; abundance: .; j_gene: TRBJ1-1; CDR3aa: CASSAYRTGPEAFF; CDR3nt: TGTGCCAGCAGTGCATACAGGACAGGACCTGAAGCTTTCTTT
d_gene: TRBD1; v_gene: TRBV18; abundance: few; j_gene: TRBJ2-7; CDR3aa: CASSPSGTGSYEQYF; CDR3nt: TGTGCCAGCTCACCCTCCGGGACAGGGAGCTACGAGCAGTACTTC
d_gene: TRBD1; v_gene: TRBV6-5; abundance: .; j_gene: TRBJ2-2; CDR3aa: CASSYAGGDNTGELFF; CDR3nt: TGTGCCAGCAGTTACGCAGGGGGCGATAACACCGGGGAGCTGTTTTTT
d_gene: .; v_gene: TRBV15; abundance: .; j_gene: TRBJ2-5; CDR3aa: CATSKGQVRSSVRAETQYF; CDR3nt: TGTGCCACCAGCAAAGGACAGGTGCGATCTAGCGTTCGAGCGGAGACCCAGTACTTC
d_gene: TRBD1; v_gene: TRBV18; abundance: .; j_gene: TRBJ2-7; CDR3aa: CASSPLGQGVDEQYF; CDR3nt: TGTGCCAGCTCACCCTTGGGACAGGGAGTTGACGAGCAGTACTTC
d_gene: TRBD1; v_gene: TRBV7-9; abundance: .; j_gene: TRBJ2-7; CDR3aa: CASSLGRTGGMREQYF; CDR3nt: TGTGCCAGCAGCTTAGGTAGGACAGGGGGCATGAGGGAGCAGTACTTC
d_gene: .; v_gene: TRBV4-2; abundance: .; j_gene: TRBJ2-3; CDR3aa: CASSQERGTDTQYF; CDR3nt: TGTGCCAGCAGCCAAGAGAGGGGCACAGATACGCAGTATTTT
d_gene: .; v_gene: TRBV4-2; abundance: .; j_gene: TRBJ1-2; CDR3aa: CASSPSEDSKGYGYTF; CDR3nt: TGTGCCAGCAGCCCTTCGGAGGACAGTAAGGGCTATGGCTACACCTTC
d_gene: .; v_gene: TRBV5-8; abundance: .; j_gene: TRBJ1-3; CDR3aa: CASSLKGSGGNTIYF; CDR3nt: TGTGCCAGCAGCTTGAAAGGGTCGGGAGGAAACACCATATATTTT
d_gene: TRBD2; v_gene: TRBV27; abundance: .; j_gene: TRBJ2-4; CDR3aa: CASSPLSGGGRDKNIQYF; CDR3nt: TGTGCCAGCAGTCCCCTTTCGGGGGGCGGGAGGGATAAAAACATTCAGTACTTC
d_gene: TRBD2; v_gene: TRBV6-5; abundance: .; j_gene: TRBJ2-5; CDR3aa: CASSKLAGVAETQYF; CDR3nt: TGTGCCAGCAGTAAACTAGCGGGAGTCGCAGAGACCCAGTACTTC
d_gene: .; v_gene: TRBV7-8; abundance: .; j_gene: TRBJ1-4; CDR3aa: CASSFRDLNEKLFF; CDR3nt: TGTGCCAGCAGCTTCAGGGATCTAAATGAAAAACTGTTTTTT
d_gene: TRBD1; v_gene: TRBV18; abundance: .; j_gene: TRBJ2-1; CDR3aa: CAGSSPLGTATNNEQFF; CDR3nt: TGTGCTGGCTCATCACCCTTAGGGACAGCAACCAACAATGAGCAGTTCTTC
d_gene: .; v_gene: TRBV6-6; abundance: .; j_gene: TRBJ2-7; CDR3aa: CASSYPGERYEQYF; CDR3nt: TGTGCCAGCAGTTACCCGGGAGAGAGGTACGAGCAGTACTTC
d_gene: .; v_gene: TRBV18; abundance: .; j_gene: TRBJ2-2; CDR3aa: CASSRLRPSVKGGELFF; CDR3nt: TGTGCCAGCTCACGTTTGCGGCCTAGCGTGAAGGGCGGGGAGCTGTTTTTT
d_gene: TRBD1; v_gene: TRBV28; abundance: .; j_gene: TRBJ2-7; CDR3aa: CASSFPLGDRFHEQYF; CDR3nt: TGTGCCAGCAGTTTCCCACTCGGGGACAGGTTCCACGAGCAGTACTTC
d_gene: TRBD1; v_gene: TRBV7-9; abundance: .; j_gene: TRBJ1-1; CDR3aa: CASSLEGAVTEAFF; CDR3nt: TGTGCCAGCAGCTTAGAGGGGGCGGTCACTGAAGCTTTCTTT
d_gene: .; v_gene: TRBV7-9; abundance: .; j_gene: TRBJ1-5; CDR3aa: CASSSLPGNQPQHF; CDR3nt: TGTGCCAGCAGCTCCCTACCCGGGAATCAGCCCCAGCATTTT
d_gene: .; v_gene: TRBV10-3; abundance: .; j_gene: TRBJ1-3; CDR3aa: CAIEDSSGNTIYF; CDR3nt: TGTGCCATCGAGGACAGCTCTGGAAACACCATATATTTT
d_gene: .; v_gene: TRBV28; abundance: .; j_gene: TRBJ2-3; CDR3aa: CASRVTSTDTQYF; CDR3nt: TGTGCCAGCCGGGTCACCAGCACAGATACGCAGTATTTT
d_gene: TRBD2; v_gene: TRBV4-3; abundance: .; j_gene: TRBJ2-7; CDR3aa: CASSQDPLAGASEQYF; CDR3nt: TGCGCCAGCAGCCAAGACCCTCTAGCGGGAGCTTCCGAGCAGTACTTC
d_gene: .; v_gene: TRBV19; abundance: .; j_gene: TRBJ2-7; CDR3aa: CASSIGNRVDEQYF; CDR3nt: TGTGCCAGTAGTATAGGGAACAGGGTGGACGAGCAGTACTTC
d_gene: .; v_gene: TRBV27; abundance: .; j_gene: TRBJ2-7; CDR3aa: CASSYHRERYF; CDR3nt: TGTGCCAGCTCCTACCACAGGGAAAGATACTTC
d_gene: .; v_gene: TRBV18; abundance: .; j_gene: TRBJ1-1; CDR3aa: CASSLGTVGATEAFF; CDR3nt: TGTGCCAGCTCACTAGGAACGGTGGGCGCCACTGAAGCTTTCTTT
d_gene: TRBD1; v_gene: TRBV4-1; abundance: .; j_gene: TRBJ1-4; CDR3aa: CASSQEQGQGGEKLFF; CDR3nt: TGCGCCAGCAGCCAAGAACAGGGACAGGGGGGTGAAAAACTGTTTTTT
d_gene: .; v_gene: TRBV5-4; abundance: .; j_gene: TRBJ2-3; CDR3aa: CASSLVEGGLTDTQYF; CDR3nt: TGTGCCAGCAGCTTGGTTGAAGGGGGTCTGACAGATACGCAGTATTTT
d_gene: TRBD1; v_gene: TRBV19; abundance: .; j_gene: TRBJ1-1; CDR3aa: CASSFAGQGNPEAFF; CDR3nt: TGTGCCAGTAGCTTCGCGGGACAGGGGAACCCTGAAGCTTTCTTT
d_gene: .; v_gene: TRBV5-4; abundance: .; j_gene: TRBJ2-5; CDR3aa: CASSQLMETQYF; CDR3nt: TGTGCCAGCAGCCAACTGATGGAGACCCAGTACTTC
d_gene: .; v_gene: TRBV19; abundance: few; j_gene: TRBJ2-5; CDR3aa: CASSTVSLAHQETQYF; CDR3nt: TGTGCCAGTAGTACCGTCAGTCTAGCGCACCAAGAGACCCAGTACTTC
d_gene: .; v_gene: TRBV19; abundance: once; j_gene: TRBJ2-5; CDR3aa: CASSQAPWETQYF; CDR3nt: TGTGCCAGTAGTCAAGCCCCTTGGGAGACCCAGTACTTC
d_gene: .; v_gene: TRBV7-4; abundance: .; j_gene: TRBJ2-4; CDR3aa: CASSSLAEKAKNIQYF; CDR3nt: TGTGCCAGCAGCTCTTTAGCAGAAAAAGCCAAAAACATTCAGTACTTC
d_gene: .; v_gene: TRBV27; abundance: few; j_gene: TRBJ2-5; CDR3aa: CASTPRGGRETQYF; CDR3nt: TGTGCCAGCACCCCTAGGGGGGGAAGGGAGACCCAGTACTTC
d_gene: TRBD2; v_gene: TRBV15; abundance: .; j_gene: TRBJ2-5; CDR3aa: CATSRDWSLAGGQETQYF; CDR3nt: TGTGCCACCAGCAGAGATTGGTCCCTAGCGGGGGGACAAGAGACCCAGTACTTC
d_gene: .; v_gene: TRBV19; abundance: .; j_gene: TRBJ1-5; CDR3aa: CASSINGVPMGNQPQHF; CDR3nt: TGTGCCAGTAGTATTAACGGGGTCCCAATGGGGAATCAGCCCCAGCATTTT
d_gene: .; v_gene: TRBV30; abundance: .; j_gene: TRBJ1-6; CDR3aa: CAWSVLGRSYNSPLHF; CDR3nt: TGTGCCTGGAGTGTACTCGGGAGGTCCTATAATTCACCCCTCCACTTT
d_gene: .; v_gene: TRBV7-9; abundance: .; j_gene: TRBJ2-1; CDR3aa: CASSFTGMGEQFF; CDR3nt: TGTGCCAGCAGCTTTACAGGGATGGGTGAGCAGTTCTTC
d_gene: .; v_gene: TRBV5-8; abundance: .; j_gene: TRBJ1-1; CDR3aa: CASSGRRGAGTEAFF; CDR3nt: TGTGCCAGCAGCGGGAGGCGGGGGGCGGGAACTGAAGCTTTCTTT
d_gene: TRBD2; v_gene: TRBV19; abundance: few; j_gene: TRBJ2-1; CDR3aa: CASSMSSGTDEQFF; CDR3nt: TGTGCCAGTAGTATGTCTAGCGGGACCGATGAGCAGTTCTTC
d_gene: TRBD2; v_gene: TRBV6-6; abundance: few; j_gene: TRBJ2-7; CDR3aa: CASNAGAYEQYF; CDR3nt: TGTGCCAGCAACGCGGGGGCCTACGAGCAGTACTTC
d_gene: TRBD2; v_gene: TRBV28; abundance: .; j_gene: TRBJ2-3; CDR3aa: CASSPSGRVGTDTQYF; CDR3nt: TGTGCCAGCAGTCCCAGCGGGAGGGTGGGCACAGATACGCAGTATTTT
d_gene: .; v_gene: TRBV11-3; abundance: once; j_gene: TRBJ2-7; CDR3aa: CASITRKGLYEQYF; CDR3nt: TGTGCCAGCATCACGCGGAAGGGGCTCTACGAGCAGTACTTC
d_gene: TRBD1; v_gene: TRBV4-1; abundance: .; j_gene: TRBJ2-2; CDR3aa: CASSQDQAGGTGELFF; CDR3nt: TGCGCCAGCAGCCAAGATCAGGCAGGGGGCACCGGGGAGCTGTTTTTT
d_gene: TRBD2; v_gene: TRBV28; abundance: .; j_gene: TRBJ2-1; CDR3aa: CASSSGGGPSYNEQFF; CDR3nt: TGTGCCAGCAGTTCCGGGGGAGGGCCCTCCTACAATGAGCAGTTCTTC
d_gene: .; v_gene: TRBV18; abundance: .; j_gene: TRBJ2-5; CDR3aa: CASSPIQGQETQYF; CDR3nt: TGTGCCAGCTCACCGATTCAGGGACAAGAGACCCAGTACTTC
d_gene: .; v_gene: TRBV2; abundance: .; j_gene: TRBJ2-7; CDR3aa: CASLTPGTYEQYF; CDR3nt: TGTGCCAGCTTAACACCAGGCACCTACGAGCAGTACTTC
d_gene: .; v_gene: TRBV27; abundance: .; j_gene: TRBJ2-2; CDR3aa: CASSLVGRTGELFF; CDR3nt: TGTGCCAGCAGTTTAGTGGGCCGTACCGGGGAGCTGTTTTTT
d_gene: .; v_gene: TRBV27; abundance: .; j_gene: TRBJ1-5; CDR3aa: CASSLSQSQPQHF; CDR3nt: TGTGCCAGCAGTTTATCCCAGTCTCAGCCCCAGCATTTT
d_gene: .; v_gene: TRBV6-6; abundance: .; j_gene: TRBJ2-3; CDR3aa: CASSSSGALTDTQYF; CDR3nt: TGTGCCAGCAGTTCCTCAGGGGCCTTAACAGATACGCAGTATTTT
d_gene: TRBD2; v_gene: TRBV14; abundance: .; j_gene: TRBJ2-2; CDR3aa: CASRLGREVILAGTGELFF; CDR3nt: TGTGCCAGCAGGTTGGGACGCGAGGTCATCCTAGCGGGAACCGGGGAGCTGTTTTTT
d_gene: .; v_gene: TRBV5-1; abundance: .; j_gene: TRBJ1-1; CDR3aa: CASSLETVNTEAFF; CDR3nt: TGCGCCAGCAGCTTGGAGACAGTGAACACTGAAGCTTTCTTT
d_gene: TRBD2; v_gene: TRBV28; abundance: .; j_gene: TRBJ2-7; CDR3aa: CASTALAGGAEQYF; CDR3nt: TGTGCCAGCACTGCATTAGCGGGAGGGGCCGAGCAGTACTTC